This T cell receptor (beta chain) was obtained from a study of tumor and adjacent non-tumor tissue in lung cancer. The library came from three nested PCR rounds adapted from ARM-PCR protocols. MiXCR, run by TCRdb on the multiplex PCR reads, gives a single entry per CDR3 protein. The sample holds more than 35,000 distinct CDR3 sequences, less than 70% seen once. The V end lost 4 bases, the J end lost 9 bases, and 10 bases lay between the germline ends. The CDR3 extends over 11 amino acids. The germline V gene encodes CDR1 SGHKS and CDR2 YYEKEE (reference sequence). No cell sorting was done before RNA was extracted from the tissue. The normal lung tissue was taken more than 3 cm from the tumor edge. Note on this clonotype: A much larger clone sits a single nucleotide away, making a read error possible.

The material sequenced was distant non-tumor lung tissue. The chain recombines TRBV5-5 with TRBJ2-5; maybe TRBD2 (6 bases). This sequence was found in a middle-aged woman with non-small cell lung cancer. CDR3 bases: TGTGCCAGCAGCCTAAGGGAGGCCCAGTACTTC. Translated, it gives CASSLREAQYF. The full variable domain, its missing parts supplied by reference TRBV5-5 and TRBJ2-5, is DAGVTQSPTHLIKTRGQQVTLRCSPISGHKSVSWYQQVLGQGPQFIFQYYEKEERGRGNFPDRFSARQFPNYSSELNVNALLLGDSALYLCASSLREAQYFGPGTRLLVL.